This entry features one T cell receptor beta chain sequence. What it binds is not known. Other nucleotide sequences from this sample produce the same CDR3. CDR3 length equals 14 residues. Per the germline V gene, CDR1 is SGHNT and CDR2 is YYREEE (reference sequence). V gave up 4 bases and J gave up 8 bases; unmatched junction bases: 4. The assay was immunoSEQ multiplex PCR, and TCRdb's table has in-frame clones only and misses some. The sample gives 7,500 to 8,500 clones, over 80% of which show up once; around 9.6% is in the top ten. The data originate from a study of graft-versus-host responses after intestinal transplantation. Turning to the study itself: Isolated intestinal, liver-intestinal, or multivisceral transplants were what recipients had. Each recipient received anti-thymocyte globulin induction, then tacrolimus and steroids for around 3 years. Study observations and caveats: Association was observed between peak circulating GvH clone levels and early post-transplant HvG declines. GvH clones turned up in recipient marrow; some had shown up first in ileum or blood.

Researchers processed graft tissue to release intraepithelial and lamina propria lymphocytes. This TCR came from a human patient who received an intestinal transplant, so some T cells may come from the graft donor. The V call is TRBV5-4, the J call TRBJ2-5; 14 bases map to TRBD2. The sample was ileum tissue, taken about 130 days after transplant. The CDR3 sequence: CASSEGLAGETQYF. Here the CDR3 DNA reads TGTGCCAGCAGCGAGGGACTAGCGGGAGAAACCCAGTACTTC.